Each of the 10 T cell receptor beta chains below was sequenced from the same sample in a study of T cell repertoires in cytomegalovirus infection. A single record per CDR3 protein comes from TCRdb applying MiXCR to the reads. The sample holds roughly 920,000 distinct CDR3 sequences; around 31% are singletons and the top ten take around 15%. For these TCRs, the target antigens are not known. The sequencing here drew on cultured CD8+ T cells from PBMCs, taken from culture after CMV antigen stimulation. These receptors were obtained from a human donor in good health (CMV status not recorded). Some clones in this sample may be carry-over from other donors' samples.

This clonotype turned up a few times. This chain uses TRBV6-5 with TRBJ2-7; possible D gene TRBD1, 5 bases. Trimming took 6 bases from V and 1 from J, leaving 13 bases between them. CDR1 is MNHEY and CDR2 is SVGAGI in the germline V gene. The CDR3 length is 14 residues. CDR3 DNA sequence: TGTGCCAGCAGCTGGGGCAGGTCGTCCTACGAGCAGTACTTC. Translating it yields CASSWGRSSYEQYF.

The gene calls are TRBV6-1 and TRBJ1-5; TRBD1 matches at 7 bases. CDR1 and CDR2 (germline): MNHNS, SASEGT. V lost 6 bases, J lost 6 bases, and 8 bases stayed unmatched. The CDR3 covers 14 residues. CDR3 sequence: CASSQTQGSQPQHF. In DNA, the CDR3 is TGTGCCAGCAGCCAGACACAGGGGAGTCAGCCCCAGCATTTT.

This clonotype was found a few times. The chain recombines TRBV7-9 with TRBJ2-5, with 11 bases matching TRBD2. The CDR3 loop spans 19 amino acids. The germline V gene encodes CDR1 SEHNR and CDR2 FQNEAQ (reference sequence). Unmatched junction bases numbered 15, after V lost 6 bases and J lost 0 bases. Here the CDR3 DNA reads TGTGCCAGCAGGTCCACTAGCGGGGGCCAACCCTGGTACCAAGAGACCCAGTACTTC. Its translation: CASRSTSGGQPWYQETQYF.

V and J are TRBV28 and TRBJ1-3; TRBD1 aligns across 10 bases. The CDR3 is 16 residues long. J was trimmed by 0 bases and V by 4 bases; bases with no gene match: 3. Germline CDR1 MDHEN, CDR2 SYDVKM. CDR3 DNA sequence: TGTGCCAGCAGTTGGGACAGGGGTAACTCTGGAAACACCATATATTTT. Translating gives CASSWDRGNSGNTIYF.

This clonotype was counted between two and nine times. V and J are TRBV12-3 or TRBV12-4 and TRBJ2-1; maybe TRBD1 (5 bases). Trimming took 3 bases from V and 5 from J, leaving 11 bases between them. CDR3 length: 14 amino acids. The CDR3 nucleotides read TGTGCCAGCAGTTTTGGCAGGGCCCACAATGAGCAGTTCTTC. This sequence encodes CASSFGRAHNEQFF.

In this sample, this clonotype turned up once. V usage is TRBV23-1 and J usage is TRBJ1-1; weak D call: TRBD1 (6 bases). Being an ORF, TRBV23-1 has a function that is uncertain. The ends were cut back, 0 bases at V and 2 bases at J, with 22 bases in the middle. The CDR3 runs to 19 residues. The CDR3 DNA reads TGCGCCAGCAGTCAATCGCCAAGGGGGGATCACCTGATAAACACTGAAGCTTTCTTT. It encodes CASSQSPRGDHLINTEAFF.

This clonotype has a count of ten or more. The rearrangement links TRBV7-8 to TRBJ1-1, with 7 bases aligning to TRBD1. V lost 5 bases to trimming and J lost 1 base; unmatched junction nucleotides: 7. CDR3 length equals 15 residues. Per the germline V gene, CDR1 is SGHVS and CDR2 is FQNEAQ. The CDR3 DNA reads TGTGCCAGCAGCCCGATGGGACAGCCGAACACTGAAGCTTTCTTT. Translation gives CASSPMGQPNTEAFF.

The chain has TRBV29-1 and TRBJ2-1; tentative D call: TRBD1 (6 bases). This CDR3 comprises 14 residues. V was shortened by 7 bases and J by 3 bases, with 16 bases between the two germline ends. The germline V gene has CDR1 SQVTM and CDR2 ANQGSEA. This chain's CDR3 is CSGSRGGYYNEQFF. Written as DNA, the CDR3 is TGCAGCGGCAGCAGGGGTGGGTACTACAATGAGCAGTTCTTC.

The sample holds a few counts of this clonotype. CDR3 bases: TGTGCCAGCAGCTCCGGGACCGTCGACGGCCGCACCTTC. This encodes CASSSGTVDGRTF. The chain recombines TRBV7-9 with TRBJ1-2, with D possibly TRBD1 on 5 matching bases. Deletions cut 4 bases from V and 13 bases from J, with 19 bases between. Germline V lookup: CDR1 SEHNR, CDR2 FQNEAQ (reference sequence). CDR3 size: 13 residues.

This clonotype was detected only a few times. The gene calls are TRBV4-2 and TRBJ2-3, with 10 bases that match TRBD2. V was pared by 0 bases and J by 2 bases, with 8 bases of the junction left unmatched. CDR1 and CDR2 (germline): LGHNA, YNFKEQ. The CDR3 is 18 residues long. The CDR3, as DNA: TGTGCCAGCAGCCAAGATGGGAATAGCGGGGGGATCACAGATACGCAGTATTTT. The encoded protein is CASSQDGNSGGITDTQYF.